This T cell receptor beta chain is from a study of T cell changes during pregnancy in multiple sclerosis. The germline V gene has CDR1 SGHDT and CDR2 YYEEEE. This CDR3 region has 13 residues. V was clipped by 5 bases and J by 6 bases; unmatched bases: 6. The protocol was immunoSEQ multiplex PCR, while the TCRdb copy is restricted to in-frame clones and leaves out a portion. The sample consists of some 110,000 clones, around 90% of them appearing once. This clonotype was sampled from a female donor with multiple sclerosis, enrolled in a pregnancy study. This rearrangement joins TRBV5-6 to TRBJ2-7, with TRBD1 matching over 9 bases. Source: peripheral blood, taken before pregnancy. The CDR3 spells CASRVTGGREQYF. The CDR3, as DNA: TGTGCCAGCAGGGTGACAGGGGGGCGCGAGCAGTACTTC.